This T cell receptor (beta chain) derives from a study of blood T cells in healthy people across ages. On the study more broadly: For every two T cells, template switching captured about one barcoded beta molecule. General study findings and limits: Because donor CMV status was unknown, expanded clonotype changes were possibly confounded.

The V gene's germline CDR1 is MDHEN and CDR2 SYDVKM. The CDR3 extends over 13 amino acids. V lost 2 bases to trimming and J lost 7 bases, with 11 bases between them. This clonotype was found a few times. The antigen remains undetermined. For the second PCR, which ran for 7 to 11 cycles, a sample-barcoded 5' primer and a J-beta primer mix were used. TCRdb re-called the 5' RACE reads through MiXCR, storing one row per CDR3 protein. Seen here are hundreds of thousands of distinct CDR3 sequences, 35% to 50% observed once, and the top ten hold around 18%. The gene calls are TRBV28 and TRBJ2-5; D is uncertain. Sequencing input: blood. The source of this sequence is an elderly man in good health. The CDR3, as DNA: TGTGCCAGCAGTTTACGGCCCGAGGTGACCCAGTACTTC. It encodes CASSLRPEVTQYF.